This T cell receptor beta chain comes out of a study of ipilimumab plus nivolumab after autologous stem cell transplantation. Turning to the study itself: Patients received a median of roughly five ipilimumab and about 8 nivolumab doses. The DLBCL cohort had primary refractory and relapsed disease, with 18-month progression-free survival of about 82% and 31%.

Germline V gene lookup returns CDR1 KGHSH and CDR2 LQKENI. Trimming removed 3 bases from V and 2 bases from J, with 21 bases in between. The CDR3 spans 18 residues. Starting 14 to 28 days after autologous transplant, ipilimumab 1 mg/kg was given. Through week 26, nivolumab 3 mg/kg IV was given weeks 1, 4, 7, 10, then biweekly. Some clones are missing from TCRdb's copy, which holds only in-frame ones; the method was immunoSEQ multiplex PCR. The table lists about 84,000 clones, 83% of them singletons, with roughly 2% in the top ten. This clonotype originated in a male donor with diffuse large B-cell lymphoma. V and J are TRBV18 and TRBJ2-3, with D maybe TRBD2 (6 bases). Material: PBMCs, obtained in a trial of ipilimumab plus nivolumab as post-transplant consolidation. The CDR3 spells CASSPSRLAIPFTDTQYF. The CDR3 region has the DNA TGTGCCAGCTCACCTTCCCGCCTAGCGATACCCTTCACAGATACGCAGTATTTT. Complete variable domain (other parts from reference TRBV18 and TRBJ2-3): NAGVMQNPRHLVRRRGQEARLRCSPMKGHSHVYWYRQLPEEGLKFMVYLQKENIIDESGMPKERFSAEFPKEGPSILRIQQVVRGDSAAYFCASSPSRLAIPFTDTQYFGPGTRLTVL.